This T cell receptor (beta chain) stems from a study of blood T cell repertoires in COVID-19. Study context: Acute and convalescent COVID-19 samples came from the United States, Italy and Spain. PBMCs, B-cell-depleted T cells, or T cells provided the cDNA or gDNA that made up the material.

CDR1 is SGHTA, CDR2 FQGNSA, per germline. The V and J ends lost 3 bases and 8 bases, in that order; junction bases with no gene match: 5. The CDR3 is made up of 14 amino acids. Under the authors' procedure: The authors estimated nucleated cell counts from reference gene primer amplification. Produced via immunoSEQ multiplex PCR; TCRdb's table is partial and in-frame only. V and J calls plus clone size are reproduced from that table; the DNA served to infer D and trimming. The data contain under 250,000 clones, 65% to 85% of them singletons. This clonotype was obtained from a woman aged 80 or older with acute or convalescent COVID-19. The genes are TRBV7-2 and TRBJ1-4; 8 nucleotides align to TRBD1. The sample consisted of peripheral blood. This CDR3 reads CASSFDRGREKLFF. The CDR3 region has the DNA TGTGCCAGCAGCTTCGACAGGGGTAGAGAAAAACTGTTTTTT.